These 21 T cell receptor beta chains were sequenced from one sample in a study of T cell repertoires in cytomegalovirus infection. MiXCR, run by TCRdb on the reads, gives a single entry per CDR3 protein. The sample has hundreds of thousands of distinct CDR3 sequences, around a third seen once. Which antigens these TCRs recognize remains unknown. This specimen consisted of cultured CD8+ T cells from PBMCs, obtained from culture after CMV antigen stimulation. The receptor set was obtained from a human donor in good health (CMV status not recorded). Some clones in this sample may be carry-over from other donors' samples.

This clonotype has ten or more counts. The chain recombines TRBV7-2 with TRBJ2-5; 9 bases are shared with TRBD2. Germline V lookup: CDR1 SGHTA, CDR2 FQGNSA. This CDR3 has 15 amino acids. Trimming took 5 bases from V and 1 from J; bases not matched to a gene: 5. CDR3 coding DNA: TGTGCCAGCAGCCACAGCGGGGGGCTCCAAGAGACCCAGTACTTC. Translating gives CASSHSGGLQETQYF. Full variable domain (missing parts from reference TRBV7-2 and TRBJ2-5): GAGVSQSPSNKVTEKGKDVELRCDPISGHTALYWYRQSLGQGLEFLIYFQGNSAPDKSGLPSDRFSAERTGGSVSTLTIQRTQQEDSAVYLCASSHSGGLQETQYFGPGTRLLVL.

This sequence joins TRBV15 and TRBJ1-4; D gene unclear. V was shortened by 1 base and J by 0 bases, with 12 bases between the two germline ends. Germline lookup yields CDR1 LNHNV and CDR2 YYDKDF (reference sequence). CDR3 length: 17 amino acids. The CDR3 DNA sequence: TGTGCCACCAGCAGAGTGCCGCAGTCTGCAACTAATGAAAAACTGTTTTTT. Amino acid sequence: CATSRVPQSATNEKLFF.

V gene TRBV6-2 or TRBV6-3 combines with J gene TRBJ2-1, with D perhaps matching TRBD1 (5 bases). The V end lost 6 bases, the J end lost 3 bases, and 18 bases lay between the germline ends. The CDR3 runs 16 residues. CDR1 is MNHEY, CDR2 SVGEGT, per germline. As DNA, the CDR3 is TGTGCCAGCAGCCCACCGACAGACACCTTCTACAATGAGCAGTTCTTC. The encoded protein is CASSPPTDTFYNEQFF.

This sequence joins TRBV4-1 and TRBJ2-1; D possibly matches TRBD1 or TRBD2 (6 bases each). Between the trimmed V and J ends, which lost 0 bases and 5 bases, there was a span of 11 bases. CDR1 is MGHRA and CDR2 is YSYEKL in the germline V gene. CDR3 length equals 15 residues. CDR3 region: CASSQERGADNEQFF. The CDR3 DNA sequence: TGCGCCAGCAGCCAAGAAAGGGGGGCAGACAATGAGCAGTTCTTC.

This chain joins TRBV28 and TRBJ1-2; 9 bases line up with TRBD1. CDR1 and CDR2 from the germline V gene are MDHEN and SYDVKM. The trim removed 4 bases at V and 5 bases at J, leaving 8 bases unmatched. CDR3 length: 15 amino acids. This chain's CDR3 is CASSSPGTGYYGYTF. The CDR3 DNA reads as TGTGCCAGCAGTTCCCCGGGGACAGGGTATTATGGCTACACCTTC.

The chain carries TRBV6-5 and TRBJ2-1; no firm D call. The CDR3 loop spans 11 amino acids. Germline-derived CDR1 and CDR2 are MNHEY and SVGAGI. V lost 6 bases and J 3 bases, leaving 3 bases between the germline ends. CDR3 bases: TGTGCCAGCAGGGTCTACAATGAGCAGTTCTTC. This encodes CASRVYNEQFF.

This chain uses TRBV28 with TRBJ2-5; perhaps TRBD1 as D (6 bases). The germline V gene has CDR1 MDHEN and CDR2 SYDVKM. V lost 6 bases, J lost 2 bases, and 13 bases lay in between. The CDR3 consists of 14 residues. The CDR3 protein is CASRRPGQQETQYF. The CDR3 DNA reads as TGTGCCAGCAGACGACCGGGACAACAAGAGACCCAGTACTTC.

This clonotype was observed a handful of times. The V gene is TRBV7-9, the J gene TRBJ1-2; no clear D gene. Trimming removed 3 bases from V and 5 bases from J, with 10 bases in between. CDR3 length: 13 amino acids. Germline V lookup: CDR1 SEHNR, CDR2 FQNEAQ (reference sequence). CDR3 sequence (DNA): TGTGCCAGCAGCTTTCGACCTGATTATGGCTACACCTTC. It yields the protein CASSFRPDYGYTF.

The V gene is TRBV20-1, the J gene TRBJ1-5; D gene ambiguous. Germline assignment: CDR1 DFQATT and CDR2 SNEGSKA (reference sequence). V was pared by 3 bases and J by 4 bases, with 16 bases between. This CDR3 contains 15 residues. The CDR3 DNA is TGCAGTGCTAGTAGCCGCAGGTTGCGTAATCAGCCCCAGCATTTT. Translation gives CSASSRRLRNQPQHF.

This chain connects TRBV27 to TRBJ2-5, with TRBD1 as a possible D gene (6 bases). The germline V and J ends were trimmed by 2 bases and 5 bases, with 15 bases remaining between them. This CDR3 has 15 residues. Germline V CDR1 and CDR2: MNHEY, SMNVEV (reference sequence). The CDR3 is CASSLDAGARETQYF. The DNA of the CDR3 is TGTGCCAGCAGTTTAGATGCAGGGGCACGGGAGACCCAGTACTTC.

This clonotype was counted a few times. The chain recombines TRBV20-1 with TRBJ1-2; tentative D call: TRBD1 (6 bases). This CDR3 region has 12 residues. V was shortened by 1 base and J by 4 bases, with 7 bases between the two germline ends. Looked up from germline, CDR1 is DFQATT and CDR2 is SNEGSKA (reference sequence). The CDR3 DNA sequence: TGCAGTGCTAGAGGACAGGTCTATGGCTACACCTTC. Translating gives CSARGQVYGYTF.

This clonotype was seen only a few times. CDR3 residues: CATGWGLEQPQHF. In DNA form, the CDR3 reads TGTGCCACCGGGTGGGGGTTGGAACAGCCCCAGCATTTT. The chain has TRBV19 and TRBJ1-5; TRBD1 is a possible D gene (5 bases). This CDR3 is built from 13 residues. Germline CDR1 and CDR2: LNHDA and SQIVND (reference sequence). V lost 10 bases and J lost 7, with 17 bases in between.

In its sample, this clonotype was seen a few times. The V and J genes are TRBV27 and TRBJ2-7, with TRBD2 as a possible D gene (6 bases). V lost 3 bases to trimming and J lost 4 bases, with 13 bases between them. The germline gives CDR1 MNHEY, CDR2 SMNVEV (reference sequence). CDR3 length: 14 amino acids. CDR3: CASSLRGPIYEQYF. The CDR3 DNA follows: TGTGCCAGCAGTTTGCGGGGCCCCATTTACGAGCAGTACTTC.

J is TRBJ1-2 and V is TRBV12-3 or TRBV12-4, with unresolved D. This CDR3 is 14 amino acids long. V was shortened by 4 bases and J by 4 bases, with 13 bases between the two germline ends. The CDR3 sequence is CASSSQNSLYGYTF. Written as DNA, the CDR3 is TGTGCCAGCAGTTCGCAGAACAGCCTCTATGGCTACACCTTC.

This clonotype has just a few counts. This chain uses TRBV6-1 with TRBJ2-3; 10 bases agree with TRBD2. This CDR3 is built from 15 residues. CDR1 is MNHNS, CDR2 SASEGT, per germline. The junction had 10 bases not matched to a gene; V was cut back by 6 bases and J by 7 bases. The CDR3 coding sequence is TGTGCCAGCAGCCCCCCGGGACTAGCGATATATACGCAGTATTTT. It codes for CASSPPGLAIYTQYF.

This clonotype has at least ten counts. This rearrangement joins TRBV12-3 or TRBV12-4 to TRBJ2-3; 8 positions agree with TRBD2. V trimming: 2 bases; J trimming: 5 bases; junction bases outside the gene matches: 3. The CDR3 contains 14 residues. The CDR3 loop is CASSLRGLGDTQYF. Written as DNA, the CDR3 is TGTGCCAGCAGTTTACGGGGACTAGGAGATACGCAGTATTTT.

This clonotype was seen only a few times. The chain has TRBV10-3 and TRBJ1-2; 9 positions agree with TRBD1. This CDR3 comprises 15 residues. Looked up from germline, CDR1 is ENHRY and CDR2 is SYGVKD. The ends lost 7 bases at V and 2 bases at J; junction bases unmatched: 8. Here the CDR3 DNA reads TGTGCCATCACTAGCTGGACAGGGGTAAACTATGGCTACACCTTC. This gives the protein CAITSWTGVNYGYTF.

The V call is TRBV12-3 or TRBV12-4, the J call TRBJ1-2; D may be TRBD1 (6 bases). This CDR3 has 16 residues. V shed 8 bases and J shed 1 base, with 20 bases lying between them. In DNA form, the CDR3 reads TGTGCCAGCGGGGGCGGGGGCAGGCCCCTTAACTATGGCTACACCTTC. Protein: CASGGGGRPLNYGYTF.

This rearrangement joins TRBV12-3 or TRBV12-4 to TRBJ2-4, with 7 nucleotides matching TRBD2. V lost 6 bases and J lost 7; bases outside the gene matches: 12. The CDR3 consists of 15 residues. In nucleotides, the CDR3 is TGTGCCAGCAGCTGGGAGGGGCAGGGCTGGAACATTCAGTACTTC. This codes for CASSWEGQGWNIQYF.

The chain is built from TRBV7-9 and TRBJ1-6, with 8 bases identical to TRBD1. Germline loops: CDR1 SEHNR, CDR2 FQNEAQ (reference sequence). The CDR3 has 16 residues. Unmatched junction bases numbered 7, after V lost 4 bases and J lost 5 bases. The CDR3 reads CASSSPQGGNNSPLHF. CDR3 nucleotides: TGTGCCAGCAGCTCCCCACAGGGGGGAAATAATTCACCCCTCCACTTT.

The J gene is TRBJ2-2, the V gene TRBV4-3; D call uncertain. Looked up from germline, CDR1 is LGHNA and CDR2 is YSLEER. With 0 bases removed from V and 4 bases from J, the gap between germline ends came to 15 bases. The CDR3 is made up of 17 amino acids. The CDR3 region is CASSQDLGSVLTGELFF. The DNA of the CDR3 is TGCGCCAGCAGCCAAGACCTCGGCTCAGTGCTCACCGGGGAGCTGTTTTTT.